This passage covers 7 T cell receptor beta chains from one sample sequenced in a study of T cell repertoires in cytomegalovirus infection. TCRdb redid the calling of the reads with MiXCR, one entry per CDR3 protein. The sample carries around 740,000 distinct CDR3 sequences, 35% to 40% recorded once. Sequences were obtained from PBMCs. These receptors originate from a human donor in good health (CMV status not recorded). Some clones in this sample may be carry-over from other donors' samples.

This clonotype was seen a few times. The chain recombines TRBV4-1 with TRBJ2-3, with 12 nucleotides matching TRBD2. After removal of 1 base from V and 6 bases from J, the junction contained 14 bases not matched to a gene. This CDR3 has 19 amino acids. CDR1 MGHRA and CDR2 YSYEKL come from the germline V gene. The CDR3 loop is CASSQVELAGGEGRDTQYF. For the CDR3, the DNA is TGCGCCAGCAGCCAAGTCGAGCTAGCGGGAGGGGAAGGACGCGATACGCAGTATTTT.

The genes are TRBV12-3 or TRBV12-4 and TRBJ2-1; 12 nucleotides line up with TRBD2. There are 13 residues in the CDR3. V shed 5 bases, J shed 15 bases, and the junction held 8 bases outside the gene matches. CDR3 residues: CASSQTSGSGAFF. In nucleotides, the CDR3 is TGTGCCAGCAGTCAGACTAGCGGGAGCGGTGCGTTCTTC.

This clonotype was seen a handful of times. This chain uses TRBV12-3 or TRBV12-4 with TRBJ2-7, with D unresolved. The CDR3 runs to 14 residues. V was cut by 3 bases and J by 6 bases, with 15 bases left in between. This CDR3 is CASSFLESRSEQYF. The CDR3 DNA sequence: TGTGCCAGCAGTTTTCTGGAGAGTAGGAGCGAGCAGTACTTC.

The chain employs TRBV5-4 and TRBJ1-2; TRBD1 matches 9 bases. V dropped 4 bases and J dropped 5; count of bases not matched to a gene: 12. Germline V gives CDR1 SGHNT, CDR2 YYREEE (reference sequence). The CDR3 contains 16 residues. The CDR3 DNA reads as TGTGCCAGCAGCCGCGAAGACAGGGGGAGATTTTATGGCTACACCTTC. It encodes CASSREDRGRFYGYTF.

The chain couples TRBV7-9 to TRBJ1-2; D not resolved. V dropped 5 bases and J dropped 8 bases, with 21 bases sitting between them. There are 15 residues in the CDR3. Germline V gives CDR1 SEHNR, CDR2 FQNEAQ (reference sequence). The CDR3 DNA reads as TGTGCCAGCAGCGCACCAAGACCGGACCCAGGCGGCTACACCTTC. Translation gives CASSAPRPDPGGYTF. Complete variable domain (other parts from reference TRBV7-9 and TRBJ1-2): DTGVSQNPRHKITKRGQNVTFRCDPISEHNRLYWYRQTLGQGPEFLTYFQNEAQLEKSRLLSDRFSAERPKGSFSTLEIQRTEQGDSAMYLCASSAPRPDPGGYTFGSGTRLTVV.

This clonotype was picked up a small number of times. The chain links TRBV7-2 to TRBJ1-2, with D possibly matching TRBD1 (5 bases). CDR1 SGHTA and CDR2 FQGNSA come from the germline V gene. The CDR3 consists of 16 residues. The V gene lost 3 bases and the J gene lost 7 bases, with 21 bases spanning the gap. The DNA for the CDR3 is TGTGCCAGCAGCTTCGGGGGGGGGGGGGTCTTCTCTGGCTACACCTTC. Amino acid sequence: CASSFGGGGVFSGYTF.

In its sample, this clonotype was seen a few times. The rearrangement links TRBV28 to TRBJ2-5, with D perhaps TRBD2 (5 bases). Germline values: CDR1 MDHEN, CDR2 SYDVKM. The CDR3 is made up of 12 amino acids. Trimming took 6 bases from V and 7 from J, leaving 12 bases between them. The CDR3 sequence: CASRDPGGTQYF. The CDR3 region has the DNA TGTGCCAGCAGGGACCCAGGAGGGACCCAGTACTTC.